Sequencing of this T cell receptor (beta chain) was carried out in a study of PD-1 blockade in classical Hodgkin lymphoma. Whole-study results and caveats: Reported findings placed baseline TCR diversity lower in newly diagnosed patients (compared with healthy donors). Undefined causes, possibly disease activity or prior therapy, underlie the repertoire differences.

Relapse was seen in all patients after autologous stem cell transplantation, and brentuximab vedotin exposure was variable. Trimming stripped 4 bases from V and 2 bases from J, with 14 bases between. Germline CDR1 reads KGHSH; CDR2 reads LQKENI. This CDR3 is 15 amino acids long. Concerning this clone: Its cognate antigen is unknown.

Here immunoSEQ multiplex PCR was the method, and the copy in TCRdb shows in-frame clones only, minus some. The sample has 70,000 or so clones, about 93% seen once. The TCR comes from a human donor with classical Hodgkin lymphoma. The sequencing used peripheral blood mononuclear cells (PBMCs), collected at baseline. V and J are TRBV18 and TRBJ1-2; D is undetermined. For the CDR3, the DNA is TGTGCCAGCTCACAGGTCGAGGGCTCCAACTATGGCTACACCTTC. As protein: CASSQVEGSNYGYTF.